This T cell receptor beta chain originates from a study of cytotoxic CD8 clonotypes in ibrutinib-treated CLL. About the study: Sequenced samples delivered averages of 255,043 productive templates and 94,082 productive rearrangements.

Investigators sought sequencing depths of between 1 in 200,000 and 1 in 1 million T cells. The method was immunoSEQ multiplex PCR; TCRdb's version includes in-frame clones alone and lacks a portion of them. The table includes approximately 150,000 clones, approximately 80% detected once. Note on this clone: Its antigen is currently unknown.

V lost 3 bases and J lost 3; bases outside the gene matches: 10. This CDR3 is built from 16 residues. Germline V gene lookup returns CDR1 MDHEN and CDR2 SYDVKM. General study findings and limits: Clonotypes that were public were uncommon, and they contracted or stayed stable on treatment.

This clonotype originated in a human donor with chronic lymphocytic leukemia. The rearrangement links TRBV28 to TRBJ2-7; TRBD1 aligns across 8 bases. Sequenced here: PBMCs, sampled after 24 months of ibrutinib treatment. Here the CDR3 reads CASSFSGQGWDYEQYF. In DNA form, the CDR3 reads TGTGCCAGCAGTTTCTCCGGACAGGGATGGGACTACGAGCAGTACTTC.